These 10 T cell receptor beta chains were sequenced from one sample in a study of shared clonotypes between healthy human individuals (TCRdb year 2020). The library was made by the immunoSEQ multiplex PCR assay. TCRdb stores this immuneACCESS table with in-frame sequences only. Part of the clones is absent; in the studies checked, under half of the shortfall reflects unresolved V genes, and no reason is known for the rest. The sample records about 660,000 clones, around 74% of which are singletons. Clones ranked in the top ten supply about 1.8% of the sample. Sequencing was performed on memory CD4+ T cells sorted from blood. This specimen's cell subset or site label, interpreted: CD45RA-negative fraction. All receptors derive from a woman under 40 in good health.

This clone was seen a few times. The identical CDR3 is also encoded by other nucleotide sequences in the sample. This chain links TRBV7-6 with TRBJ1-1; D gene uncertain. Trimming removed 5 bases at V and 1 base at J, with 5 bases between. The CDR3 contains 12 residues. Germline V lookup: CDR1 SGHVS, CDR2 FNYEAQ. This CDR3 reads CASSQGNTEAFF. The CDR3 DNA follows: TGTGCCAGCAGCCAAGGGAACACTGAAGCTTTCTTT.

This clone has a count of ten or more. The chain combines TRBV14 with TRBJ2-7; the match to TRBD2 covers 8 bases. CDR1 and CDR2 (germline): SGHDN, FVKESK. With V trimmed by 1 base and J by 0 bases, 8 bases remained unmatched. This CDR3 has 17 residues. The CDR3 region has the DNA TGTGCCAGCAGCCAAGGATCGGGAGGGGTCCTCTCCTACGAGCAGTACTTC. Protein product: CASSQGSGGVLSYEQYF.

This clone was detected only a few times. V usage is TRBV5-4 and J usage is TRBJ2-3, with 12 positions matching TRBD2. CDR1 is SGHNT and CDR2 is YYREEE in the germline V gene (reference sequence). The ends lost 4 bases at V and 5 bases at J; junction bases unmatched: 8. This CDR3 is built from 16 residues. Here the CDR3 reads CASSLRLAGEVDTQYF. CDR3 nucleotide sequence: TGTGCCAGCAGCCTACGACTAGCGGGAGAAGTAGATACGCAGTATTTT.

This clone is classed as medium-sized. The chain combines TRBV4-1 with TRBJ2-1, with D perhaps TRBD2 (5 bases). CDR1 and CDR2 (germline): MGHRA, YSYEKL. Between the trimmed V and J ends, which lost 3 bases and 6 bases, there was a span of 15 bases. There are 15 residues in the CDR3. Here the CDR3 DNA reads TGCGCCAGCAGCCACCCTCTTCGGGATTCCAATGAGCAGTTCTTC. Translation: CASSHPLRDSNEQFF.

The chain is built from TRBV29-1 and TRBJ2-5; 7 bases agree with TRBD2. The CDR3 spans 12 residues. V dropped 5 bases and J dropped 5; count of bases not matched to a gene: 5. Germline CDR1 SQVTM, CDR2 ANQGSEA. DNA of the CDR3: TGCAGCGTTAGGGCGGGAGATGAGACCCAGTACTTC. Protein product: CSVRAGDETQYF.

This clone was detected ten times or more. The chain carries TRBV27 and TRBJ1-2; no definite D call. The CDR3 is 13 amino acids. Trimming shortened V by 10 bases and J by 0 bases, and 12 bases separated the two germline ends. CDR1 MNHEY and CDR2 SMNVEV come from the germline V gene (reference sequence). This CDR3 is CATLGYANYGYTF. The CDR3 DNA is TGTGCCACCCTCGGTTACGCTAACTATGGCTACACCTTC.

V is TRBV29-1 and J is TRBJ1-2; D call uncertain. The CDR3 contains 15 residues. Germline V lookup: CDR1 SQVTM, CDR2 ANQGSEA. Trimming removed 4 bases at V and 6 bases at J, with 21 bases between. The CDR3 DNA sequence: TGCAGCGTTGCGCGTGGAGGTCAGATCAAAAATGGCTACACCTTC. Its translation is CSVARGGQIKNGYTF. Variable domain in full (rest from reference TRBV29-1 and TRBJ1-2): SAVISQKPSRDICQRGTSLTIQCQVDSQVTMMFWYRQQPGQSLTLIATANQGSEATYESGFVIDKFPISRPNLTFSTLTVSNMSPEDSSIYLCSVARGGQIKNGYTFGSGTRLTVV.

The chain uses TRBV2 and TRBJ2-7, with TRBD1 matching over 7 bases. The CDR3 totals 13 residues. Germline V gives CDR1 SNHLY, CDR2 FYNNEI. With 6 bases clipped from V and 6 bases from J, the junction kept 8 bases outside the gene matches. The CDR3 DNA sequence: TGTGCCAGCAGCCGGGACAGAGGCTCCGAGCAGTACTTC. Its translation is CASSRDRGSEQYF.

This clone was seen just once. The CDR3 nucleotides read TGTGCCAGCAGCCAAGGACTGGGCTTGCGGGAGCTGTTTTTT. This encodes CASSQGLGLRELFF. This chain links TRBV14 with TRBJ2-2; D ambiguous. CDR3 length: 14 residues. Trimming left V 1 base short and J 9 bases short, with 12 bases between. Germline V gene lookup returns CDR1 SGHDN and CDR2 FVKESK.

The CDR3 region has the DNA TGTGCCAGCAGGGGTACTAGCGGAGCTATCACCGGGGAGCTGTTTTTT. It codes for CASRGTSGAITGELFF. This chain links TRBV7-2 with TRBJ2-2; 8 nucleotides line up with TRBD2. V trimming: 6 bases; J trimming: 4 bases; junction bases outside the gene matches: 10. CDR3 length equals 16 residues. Germline loops: CDR1 SGHTA, CDR2 FQGNSA.